Below are 28 T cell receptor beta chains sequenced from a single sample in a study of CD8 T cells in Susac syndrome. Reverse transcription used roughly 0.5 to 1 ug RNA and random hexamers. TCRdb re-called the immunoSEQ multiplex PCR reads through MiXCR, storing one row per CDR3 protein. Of approximately 150,000 distinct CDR3 sequences listed, under 97% are singletons. What was sequenced was CD4+ T cells from PBMCs. These receptors were taken from a human donor with Susac syndrome.

This clonotype was recorded once. Written as DNA, the CDR3 is TGCGCCAGCAGCCAAGCGTCGGCAGGACTTTCCTACGAGCAGTACTTC. Encoded protein: CASSQASAGLSYEQYF. The chain has TRBV4-1 and TRBJ2-7; maybe TRBD2 (5 bases). This CDR3 has 16 residues. V shed 1 base and J shed 1 base, with 14 bases lying between them. Germline assignment: CDR1 MGHRA and CDR2 YSYEKL.

This clonotype was observed once. The chain carries TRBV5-1 and TRBJ2-7, with D perhaps matching TRBD1 (6 bases). The CDR3 has 12 amino acids. The V gene lost 0 bases and the J gene lost 5 bases, with 6 bases spanning the gap. Germline lookup yields CDR1 SGHRS and CDR2 YFSETQ. CDR3 amino acids: CASSLEGDEQYF. The CDR3 region has the DNA TGCGCCAGCAGCTTGGAGGGGGACGAGCAGTACTTC.

In this sample, this clonotype turned up a few times. The chain is built from TRBV12-3 or TRBV12-4 and TRBJ2-2, with D tentatively TRBD1 or TRBD2 (5 bases each). V gave up 5 bases and J gave up 2 bases, with 6 bases separating them. The CDR3 loop spans 13 amino acids. The CDR3 bases are TGTGCCAGCAGTCGGGACAACACCGGGGAGCTGTTTTTT. It codes for CASSRDNTGELFF.

The gene calls are TRBV13 and TRBJ1-6; possible D gene TRBD1, 6 bases. The CDR3 extends over 17 amino acids. V was pared by 7 bases and J by 3 bases, with 19 bases between. In germline, CDR1 is PRHDT, CDR2 FYEKMQ (reference sequence). DNA of the CDR3: TGTGCCAGCACTCAAAAGGTCAGGGGTATCTATAATTCACCCCTCCACTTT. This codes for CASTQKVRGIYNSPLHF.

The chain couples TRBV25-1 to TRBJ2-5, with 15 bases identical to TRBD2. The CDR3 covers 16 residues. The germline gives CDR1 MGHDK, CDR2 SYGVNS. V shed 7 bases, J shed 2 bases, and the junction held 5 bases outside the gene matches. CDR3 nucleotides: TGTGCCAGCAATAAGGGACTAGCGGGGGGACAAGAGACCCAGTACTTC. Protein: CASNKGLAGGQETQYF.

This chain uses TRBV20-1 with TRBJ2-1; TRBD2 matches at 14 bases. Germline V gene data show CDR1 as DFQATT and CDR2 as SNEGSKA (reference sequence). The V and J ends lost 5 bases and 2 bases, in that order; junction bases with no gene match: 5. The CDR3 totals 16 residues. The CDR3 region is CSARTSGGRTYNEQFF. The CDR3 coding sequence is TGCAGTGCTCGGACTAGCGGGGGGAGGACCTACAATGAGCAGTTCTTC.

The rearrangement uses TRBV29-1 and TRBJ2-7; 12 bases are shared with TRBD2. With 4 bases clipped from V and 2 bases from J, the junction kept 0 bases outside the gene matches. The CDR3 covers 13 residues. Germline V gives CDR1 SQVTM, CDR2 ANQGSEA. CDR3 in amino acids: CSVGLAGAYEQYF. In DNA form, the CDR3 reads TGCAGCGTTGGACTAGCGGGGGCCTACGAGCAGTACTTC.

V is TRBV4-1 and J is TRBJ1-6, with D tentatively TRBD1 (6 bases). Germline V gene sequence: CDR1 MGHRA, CDR2 YSYEKL. This CDR3 region has 15 residues. Trimming took off 5 bases at V and 7 bases at J, with 15 bases between the two ends. In nucleotides, the CDR3 is TGCGCCAGCAGCAGGGGGGCAGAAAGGAATTCACCCCTCCACTTT. Its translation: CASSRGAERNSPLHF.

The genes are TRBV5-4 and TRBJ2-3; 11 bases match TRBD2. Germline V gene data show CDR1 as SGHNT and CDR2 as YYREEE (reference sequence). V was clipped by 3 bases and J by 5 bases; unmatched bases: 5. The CDR3 has 15 amino acids. The CDR3 DNA sequence: TGTGCCAGCAGCTCAGCCGGACTAGCGGGAGATACGCAGTATTTT. This gives the protein CASSSAGLAGDTQYF.

The genes are TRBV20-1 and TRBJ1-1; 12 nucleotides line up with TRBD1. Per germline, CDR1 DFQATT and CDR2 SNEGSKA (reference sequence). The CDR3 has 13 amino acids. J lost 6 bases, V lost 6 bases, and 5 bases had no gene match. CDR3 nucleotide sequence: TGCAGTGCACCGGGACAGGGGGCGGCTGAAGCTTTCTTT. It specifies CSAPGQGAAEAFF.

The sample holds one count of this clonotype. The CDR3 protein is CSAREDRSSNQPQHF. In DNA form, the CDR3 reads TGCAGTGCTAGGGAGGACAGAAGTTCTAATCAGCCCCAGCATTTT. The chain employs TRBV20-1 and TRBJ1-5, with a tentative D call TRBD1 (6 bases). The CDR3 has 15 residues. Germline V lookup: CDR1 DFQATT, CDR2 SNEGSKA (reference sequence). V was trimmed by 3 bases and J by 4 bases, leaving 16 bases between them.

The J gene is TRBJ1-5, the V gene TRBV27, with D unresolved. The CDR3 sequence is 14 residues long. V shed 6 bases and J shed 2 bases, with 11 bases lying between them. Germline assignment: CDR1 MNHEY and CDR2 SMNVEV (reference sequence). The chain's CDR3 is CASRPSQGNQPQHF. CDR3 bases: TGTGCCAGCAGACCTTCCCAGGGCAATCAGCCCCAGCATTTT.

This chain connects TRBV24-1 to TRBJ1-1; D is undetermined. This CDR3 spans 14 amino acids. Trimming shortened V by 2 bases and J by 11 bases, and 17 bases separated the two germline ends. Germline CDR1 reads KGHDR; CDR2 reads SFDVKD. Here the CDR3 reads CATSDSSEQSSAFF. The CDR3 coding sequence is TGTGCCACCAGTGATTCGTCGGAACAGTCCTCGGCTTTCTTT.

The chain has TRBV5-1 and TRBJ1-2; TRBD1 might be the D (6 bases). Per germline, CDR1 SGHRS and CDR2 YFSETQ. V gave up 0 bases and J gave up 8 bases, with 11 bases separating them. The CDR3 length is 13 residues. The CDR3 nucleotides are TGCGCCAGCAGCTTGGACAGGGTTAAAGGCTACACCTTC. This gives the protein CASSLDRVKGYTF.

The chain has TRBV4-2 and TRBJ2-5; 13 bases match TRBD2. This CDR3 spans 18 amino acids. V was pared by 3 bases and J by 4 bases, with 11 bases of the junction left unmatched. Germline CDR1 is LGHNA and CDR2 is YNFKEQ. CDR3 DNA: TGTGCCAGCAGCCAGGACCGAGGACTAGCGGGGGCGCGAGAGACCCAGTACTTC. Its translation: CASSQDRGLAGARETQYF.

The gene calls are TRBV5-6 and TRBJ2-1, with D perhaps matching TRBD2 (5 bases). CDR3 length: 12 residues. V was trimmed by 6 bases and J by 10 bases, leaving 14 bases between them. Germline V gene lookup returns CDR1 SGHDT and CDR2 YYEEEE. CDR3 DNA sequence: TGTGCCAGCACCCAGCGGTTGGGGGAGCAGTTCTTC. This sequence encodes CASTQRLGEQFF.

This sequence joins TRBV25-1 and TRBJ1-1, with D perhaps matching TRBD1 (6 bases). CDR3 size: 14 residues. V lost 3 bases to trimming and J lost 3 bases, with 11 bases between them. Per germline, CDR1 MGHDK and CDR2 SYGVNS. The CDR3 sequence: CASSDRRGDTEAFF. CDR3 sequence (DNA): TGTGCCAGCAGTGATCGCAGGGGAGACACTGAAGCTTTCTTT.

The chain couples TRBV7-2 to TRBJ2-2, with D possibly TRBD2 on 5 matching bases. Germline CDR1 SGHTA, CDR2 FQGNSA. The CDR3 has 13 amino acids. Between the trimmed V and J ends, which lost 6 bases and 6 bases, there was a span of 11 bases. For the CDR3, the DNA is TGTGCCAGCAGGCCCCCGGGATCCGGGGAGCTGTTTTTT. It is translated as CASRPPGSGELFF.

The chain joins TRBV20-1 to TRBJ2-7, with a possible D match to TRBD2 (5 bases). V lost 1 base and J 7 bases, leaving 17 bases between the germline ends. The V gene's germline CDR1 is DFQATT and CDR2 SNEGSKA (reference sequence). CDR3 length: 14 amino acids. The DNA of the CDR3 is TGCAGTGCTAGAGCTCTAGCAAGTGTAGGGGAGCAGTACTTC. Translated, it gives CSARALASVGEQYF.

The V and J genes are TRBV20-1 and TRBJ2-1; D ambiguous. Germline V lookup: CDR1 DFQATT, CDR2 SNEGSKA (reference sequence). This CDR3 has 11 residues. Trimming cost V 3 bases and J 9 bases, with 9 bases left between them. The DNA for the CDR3 is TGCAGTGCTAGTCGTCCGAGTGAGCAGTTCTTC. Protein product: CSASRPSEQFF.

This chain links TRBV20-1 with TRBJ2-7; a possible D gene is TRBD2 (6 bases). The CDR3 is 12 amino acids. Deletions cut 5 bases from V and 7 bases from J, with 15 bases between. Looked up from germline, CDR1 is DFQATT and CDR2 is SNEGSKA (reference sequence). The CDR3, as DNA: TGCAGTGCTGGGGGGACCCTCGGGGAGCAGTACTTC. This sequence encodes CSAGGTLGEQYF.

V and J are TRBV5-1 and TRBJ2-3; tentatively, D is TRBD1 (6 bases). CDR1 is SGHRS, CDR2 YFSETQ, per germline. Trimming stripped 0 bases from V and 4 bases from J, with 12 bases between. The CDR3 consists of 15 residues. The CDR3: CASSLAATGPDTQYF. DNA of the CDR3: TGCGCCAGCAGCTTGGCCGCCACAGGGCCAGATACGCAGTATTTT. Complete variable domain (other parts from reference TRBV5-1 and TRBJ2-3): KAGVTQTPRYLIKTRGQQVTLSCSPISGHRSVSWYQQTPGQGLQFLFEYFSETQRNKGNFPGRFSGRQFSNSRSEMNVSTLELGDSALYLCASSLAATGPDTQYFGPGTRLTVL.

The rearrangement uses TRBV29-1 and TRBJ2-1; 12 bases map to TRBD2. From germline, CDR1 is SQVTM and CDR2 ANQGSEA. With V trimmed by 2 bases and J by 1 base, 3 bases remained unmatched. The CDR3 extends over 16 amino acids. The chain's CDR3 is CSVETGLAGSYNEQFF. As DNA, the CDR3 is TGCAGCGTTGAAACCGGACTAGCGGGATCCTACAATGAGCAGTTCTTC.

The chain employs TRBV3-1 and TRBJ2-2; D unresolved. The germline gives CDR1 LGHDT, CDR2 YNNKEL (reference sequence). This CDR3 is 14 amino acids long. Trimming removed 1 base at V and 4 bases at J, with 7 bases between. The CDR3 DNA sequence: TGTGCCAGCAGCCAAGGGATACGCACCGGGGAGCTGTTTTTT. Amino acids: CASSQGIRTGELFF.

V is TRBV4-1 and J is TRBJ2-2; D might be TRBD1 (5 bases). Trimming left V 8 bases short and J 7 bases short, with 20 bases between. The CDR3 loop spans 15 amino acids. From germline, CDR1 is MGHRA and CDR2 YSYEKL. In DNA, the CDR3 is TGCGCCAGCGCGAAGGGGCGGTATTCGGGCGGGGAGCTGTTTTTT. This gives the protein CASAKGRYSGGELFF.

J is TRBJ2-7 and V is TRBV20-1; 7 positions agree with TRBD1. The CDR3 sequence is 13 residues long. V was pared by 6 bases and J by 3 bases, with 8 bases of the junction left unmatched. The V gene's germline CDR1 is DFQATT and CDR2 SNEGSKA (reference sequence). This CDR3 reads CSAERGQNYEQYF. The DNA for the CDR3 is TGCAGTGCCGAAAGGGGGCAGAACTACGAGCAGTACTTC.

The chain employs TRBV20-1 and TRBJ1-5; 9 bases align to TRBD1. J lost 5 bases, V lost 0 bases, and 5 bases had no gene match. Germline assignment: CDR1 DFQATT and CDR2 SNEGSKA (reference sequence). The CDR3 contains 15 residues. The CDR3 is CSARDGTGSDQPQHF. The CDR3 DNA reads as TGCAGTGCTAGAGATGGGACAGGGAGCGATCAGCCCCAGCATTTT.

This chain links TRBV7-9 with TRBJ1-3; weak D call: TRBD1 (5 bases). Germline V lookup: CDR1 SEHNR, CDR2 FQNEAQ (reference sequence). V was pared by 8 bases and J by 6 bases, with 17 bases between. The CDR3 has 14 residues. The CDR3 loop is CASGDSLGKNTIYF. In nucleotides, the CDR3 is TGTGCCAGCGGAGACAGCTTGGGAAAAAACACCATATATTTT.